The present T cell receptor (beta chain) was sequenced within a study of T-cell reconstitution after alpha-beta-depleted transplantation in children. Using unique molecular identifiers, the investigators prepared the TCRbeta library. TCRdb passed the PCR reads through MiXCR, listing each CDR3 protein once. The table shows nearly 400,000 distinct CDR3 sequences, with around 21% occurring only once. This clonotype was seen many times. V lost 2 bases, J lost 0 bases, and 2 bases lay in between. This CDR3 is 14 amino acids long. The rearrangement joins TRBV12-3 or TRBV12-4 to TRBJ2-6; unclear D gene. This receptor was identified in a human donor who donated a stem cell graft to a child with acute myeloid leukemia. The material was PBMCs from the stem cell graft donor, obtained from the stem cell graft. The CDR3 bases are TGTGCCAGCAGTTTACACTCTGGGGCCAACGTCCTGACTTTC. It yields the protein CASSLHSGANVLTF.